The table lists the clone carrying this T cell receptor beta chain with a few counts. Its antigen is undetermined. Calling Graves' hyperthyroidism stable meant ophthalmopathy did not progress within 18 months. Diagnosis rested on symptoms, serum thyroxine and TRAb, thyroid ultrasound, and orbital computed tomography. PBMCs were derived from 9.5 to 10 ml fresh peripheral blood. The germline V gene has CDR1 MNHEY and CDR2 SVGAGI. With 2 bases clipped from V and 4 bases from J, the junction kept 3 bases outside the gene matches. The CDR3 covers 15 residues. The sample originates from a study of T cells in Graves' hyperthyroidism and ophthalmopathy. Amplification of TCR beta CDR3 regions used RNA as the template. First-round RT-PCR targeting the TCR CDR3 was performed with the HTBI primer set. MiXCR was run by TCRdb on the multiplex PCR reads, yielding one entry per CDR3 protein. This sample has about 690,000 distinct CDR3 sequences, with 17% found just once.

Study observations and caveats: Separation of ophthalmopathy from stable hyperthyroidism was achieved by a 13 V-J model.

V and J are TRBV6-5 and TRBJ2-5, with TRBD2 matching 11 bases. The clonotype was recovered from a man aged 50 to 60 with Graves' hyperthyroidism. What was sequenced was blood. The CDR3 region has the DNA TGTGCCAGCAGTTACCAAGGACTAGCGGGAGAGACCCAGTACTTC. The encoded protein is CASSYQGLAGETQYF.